This TCR beta chain was sequenced during a study of T cell changes during pregnancy in multiple sclerosis. This table comes from immunoSEQ multiplex PCR, and its TCRdb copy is limited to in-frame clones, with some not included. The sample carries about 59,000 clones, around nine tenths recorded once. The CDR3 runs to 14 residues. The germline V and J ends were trimmed by 8 bases and 2 bases, with 10 bases remaining between them. From germline, CDR1 is SGHNT and CDR2 YENEEA. The chain joins TRBV11-3 to TRBJ2-6; a possible D gene is TRBD1 (5 bases). The sequencing here drew on peripheral blood, taken in the third trimester of pregnancy. The clonotype originates from a female donor in good health, enrolled as a control in a pregnancy study. The CDR3 here is CASQIGAGANVLTF. Written as DNA, the CDR3 is TGTGCCAGCCAGATAGGGGCTGGGGCCAACGTCCTGACTTTC.